A selection of T cell receptor beta chains follows, all from one sample in a study of blood T cell repertoires in COVID-19. Measured with immunoSEQ multiplex PCR; TCRdb has only the in-frame clones, and not every one. The sample gives about 220,000 clones, 70% to 90% of which show up once; around 3% is in the top ten. The specimen sequenced was peripheral blood. These receptor sequences come from a man aged 45 to 65 who had recovered from COVID-19. CDR3s include the opening cysteine and the closing phenylalanine or tryptophan. A D gene is named only where the DNA matches it firmly. For some rows the clone size is stated as once, few or many, or as a class when expanded; others skip it.

clone_size,d_call,j_call,v_call,cdr3_aa,cdr3_nt
-,TRBD1,TRBJ1-2,TRBV9,CASSANLQSGTGGEYYGYTF,TGTGCCAGCAGCGCCAACCTTCAATCCGGGACAGGGGGCGAGTACTATGGCTACACCTTC
-,-,TRBJ2-2,TRBV28,CASSSHHRDTGELFF,TGTGCCAGCAGTTCCCATCACCGGGATACCGGGGAGCTGTTTTTT
-,TRBD2,TRBJ2-3,TRBV24-1,CATSDFGRSRGGDTQYF,TGTGCCACCAGTGATTTCGGTCGCAGCCGGGGGGGAGATACGCAGTATTTT
-,-,TRBJ2-7,TRBV27,CASSRTSAPYEQYF,TGTGCCAGCAGCCGCACAAGTGCTCCCTACGAGCAGTACTTC
-,TRBD1,TRBJ2-7,TRBV3-1/TRBV3-2,CASSRLDRGYEQYF,TGTGCCAGCAGCCGCCTTGACAGGGGCTACGAGCAGTACTTC
-,-,TRBJ2-7,TRBV28,CASSLGRYEQYF,TGTGCCAGCAGTTTAGGGCGTTACGAGCAGTACTTC
-,TRBD1,TRBJ1-5,TRBV28,CASSLTGGNQPQHF,TGTGCCAGCAGTTTAACAGGGGGCAATCAGCCCCAGCATTTT
-,TRBD2,TRBJ2-4,TRBV29-1,CSVELAGGTNIQYF,TGCAGCGTTGAACTAGCGGGAGGGACAAACATTCAGTACTTC
-,TRBD1,TRBJ1-1,TRBV10-2,CASSKTGISRNTEAFF,TGCGCCAGCAGCAAGACAGGGATAAGCAGGAACACTGAAGCTTTCTTT
-,-,TRBJ1-6,TRBV7-2,CASGLSNSPLHF,TGTGCCAGCGGTCTCAGTAATTCACCCCTCCACTTT
-,-,TRBJ2-3,TRBV13,CASSLSLVGDTQYF,TGTGCCAGCAGCTTATCTCTAGTTGGAGATACGCAGTATTTT
-,TRBD2,TRBJ2-7,TRBV5-1,CASSLAGGRSEAQYF,TGCGCCAGCAGCTTGGCCGGCGGGAGGTCGGAAGCGCAGTACTTC
-,-,TRBJ2-1,TRBV3-1/TRBV3-2,CASSQWGQPEQFF,TGTGCCAGCAGCCAATGGGGGCAGCCGGAGCAGTTCTTC
many,-,TRBJ2-7,TRBV2,CASSRQIYEQYF,TGTGCCAGCAGTCGACAGATTTACGAGCAGTACTTC
-,-,TRBJ2-3,TRBV10-3,CAISLRGGVGTDTQYF,TGTGCCATCAGCCTTAGAGGGGGGGTCGGGACAGATACGCAGTATTTT
-,-,TRBJ2-1,TRBV7-9,CASSLVVSHEQFF,TGTGCCAGCAGCTTAGTCGTCAGTCATGAGCAGTTCTTC
-,TRBD1,TRBJ2-7,TRBV5-6,CASSLEQGSSYEQYF,TGTGCCAGCAGCTTGGAACAGGGGTCCTCCTACGAGCAGTACTTC
-,-,TRBJ2-3,TRBV3-1/TRBV3-2,CASSQHSNTQYF,TGTGCCAGCAGCCAACACTCTAATACGCAGTATTTT
-,TRBD2,TRBJ2-1,TRBV29-1,CSGGGLQNNEQFF,TGCAGCGGCGGGGGGCTTCAGAACAATGAGCAGTTCTTC
-,-,TRBJ1-6,TRBV14,CASSQDGMWGGNSPLHF,TGTGCCAGCAGCCAAGATGGAATGTGGGGAGGTAATTCACCCCTCCACTTT
-,-,TRBJ1-6,TRBV7-2,CASSLDSGNSPLHF,TGTGCCAGCAGCTTAGACTCAGGAAATTCACCCCTCCACTTT
few,TRBD1,TRBJ1-6,TRBV3-1/TRBV3-2,CASSNRQGSPLHF,TGTGCCAGCAGCAACCGACAGGGTTCACCCCTCCACTTT
-,TRBD1,TRBJ2-2,TRBV6-6,CASSSGGTGGTGELFF,TGTGCCAGCAGCTCAGGAGGGACAGGGGGGACCGGGGAGCTGTTTTTT
few,-,TRBJ2-7,TRBV2,CASKEGGPYEQYF,TGTGCCAGCAAGGAGGGGGGGCCCTACGAGCAGTACTTC
-,-,TRBJ2-1,TRBV2,CASSESGVAYNEQFF,TGTGCCAGCAGTGAATCGGGAGTGGCTTACAATGAGCAGTTCTTC
-,TRBD1,TRBJ2-2,TRBV5-1,CASSQTQGATGELFF,TGCGCCAGCAGCCAGACACAGGGGGCGACCGGGGAGCTGTTTTTT
-,TRBD2,TRBJ2-1,TRBV11-2,CASSPLAGGSNEQFF,TGTGCCAGCAGCCCACTAGCGGGAGGTTCCAATGAGCAGTTCTTC
-,TRBD2,TRBJ2-1,TRBV6-5,CASTRGTSGSNEQFF,TGTGCCAGCACCCGGGGGACTAGCGGGAGCAATGAGCAGTTCTTC
-,-,TRBJ1-2,TRBV20-1,CSASNGLGYTF,TGCAGTGCTAGCAACGGTTTGGGCTACACCTTC
-,TRBD1,TRBJ2-1,TRBV7-6,CASSLGTGTGGEQFF,TGTGCCAGCAGCTTAGGGACCGGGACAGGGGGCGAGCAGTTCTTC
-,-,TRBJ1-1,TRBV5-1,CASSLQDLNTEAFF,TGCGCCAGCAGCTTACAGGATTTGAACACTGAAGCTTTCTTT
-,-,TRBJ1-1,TRBV5-1,CASSSQGTNTEAFF,TGCGCCAGCAGCTCACAGGGAACGAACACTGAAGCTTTCTTT
-,TRBD1,TRBJ1-4,TRBV2,CASSEDDRGNEKLFF,TGTGCCAGCAGTGAGGATGACAGGGGGAATGAAAAACTGTTTTTT
-,TRBD1,TRBJ1-4,TRBV5-1,CASSLPQGAGNEKLFF,TGCGCCAGCAGCTTGCCTCAGGGGGCGGGTAATGAAAAACTGTTTTTT
-,TRBD1,TRBJ2-4,TRBV28,CASSSGGVGYIQYF,TGTGCCAGCAGCTCAGGGGGCGTTGGGTACATTCAGTACTTC
-,TRBD2,TRBJ2-1,TRBV29-1,CSVGTSGRVDEQFF,TGCAGCGTAGGGACTAGCGGGAGGGTCGATGAGCAGTTCTTC
once,-,TRBJ2-5,TRBV5-6,CASSFDQERETQYF,TGTGCCAGCAGCTTCGACCAGGAAAGGGAGACCCAGTACTTC
-,-,TRBJ2-3,TRBV6-5,CASSQDWVDTQYF,TGTGCCAGCAGCCAGGACTGGGTGGATACGCAGTATTTT
few,TRBD1,TRBJ1-1,TRBV27,CASGTGTGYTEAFF,TGTGCCAGTGGAACCGGGACAGGGTACACTGAAGCTTTCTTT
-,TRBD2,TRBJ2-3,TRBV7-8,CASSPSGRGWDTQYF,TGTGCCAGCAGCCCAAGCGGGAGGGGGTGGGATACGCAGTATTTT
-,TRBD2,TRBJ2-5,TRBV7-7,CASSLARLAGGQETQYF,TGTGCCAGCAGCTTAGCGCGGCTAGCGGGAGGCCAAGAGACCCAGTACTTC
-,-,TRBJ1-6,TRBV28,CASSPGTLNSPLHF,TGTGCCAGCAGTCCCGGGACACTTAATTCACCCCTCCACTTT
-,TRBD1,TRBJ2-3,TRBV6-5,CASSRTGGTDTQYF,TGTGCCAGCAGTCGGACAGGGGGCACAGATACGCAGTATTTT
-,TRBD1,TRBJ1-1,TRBV11-3,CASSLTGQTEAFF,TGTGCCAGCAGCTTGACAGGGCAGACTGAAGCTTTCTTT
-,-,TRBJ2-7,TRBV27,CASSSGPEQYF,TGTGCCAGCAGTTCAGGTCCCGAGCAGTACTTC
-,-,TRBJ2-3,TRBV7-2,CASSLATSNSDTQYF,TGTGCCAGCAGCTTAGCCACTAGTAACTCAGATACGCAGTATTTT
-,-,TRBJ1-5,TRBV19,CASRGGKMIDQPQHF,TGTGCCAGTAGGGGGGGGAAAATGATCGACCAGCCCCAGCATTTT
-,-,TRBJ2-7,TRBV18,CASSLGHPSYEQYF,TGTGCCAGCTCCCTTGGACACCCCTCCTACGAGCAGTACTTC
-,-,TRBJ2-1,TRBV19,CASSETGAYNEQFF,TGTGCCAGTAGTGAAACGGGAGCCTACAATGAGCAGTTCTTC
once,TRBD2,TRBJ2-1,TRBV19,CASSWNLGLAVHNEQFF,TGTGCCAGTAGTTGGAACTTAGGACTAGCGGTCCACAATGAGCAGTTCTTC
-,TRBD2,TRBJ2-1,TRBV2,CASNPGLVYNEQFF,TGTGCCAGCAACCCGGGACTAGTATACAATGAGCAGTTCTTC
-,-,TRBJ1-2,TRBV15,CATSRERRQTTNYGYTF,TGTGCCACCAGCAGAGAGAGGAGGCAGACAACTAACTATGGCTACACCTTC
-,TRBD1,TRBJ1-4,TRBV4-1,CASSQWTGEKLFF,TGCGCCAGCAGCCAGTGGACAGGGGAAAAACTGTTTTTT
few,TRBD1,TRBJ2-3,TRBV7-6,CASSSSPGQGAPDTQYF,TGTGCCAGCAGCTCATCGCCGGGACAGGGGGCACCAGATACGCAGTATTTT
-,-,TRBJ2-7,TRBV5-1,CASSFGRASYEQYF,TGCGCCAGCAGCTTCGGGCGGGCCTCCTACGAGCAGTACTTC
-,TRBD1,TRBJ2-7,TRBV2,CASRPGTGDYEQYF,TGTGCCAGCAGACCCGGGACAGGGGACTACGAGCAGTACTTC
few,-,TRBJ1-2,TRBV30,CAWSGVTRYGYTF,TGTGCCTGGAGTGGAGTTACTAGGTATGGCTACACCTTC